The 20 T cell receptor beta chains reported below all come from one sample, sequenced in a study of cytomegalovirus exposure and HLA in healthy donors. PCR used 60 Vbeta primers and 13 Jbeta primers. The protocol was immunoSEQ multiplex PCR, while the TCRdb copy is restricted to in-frame clones and leaves out a portion. The sample contains about 180,000 clones, around 80% of which appear only once. The sequencing sample was made of PBMCs. The receptors were sampled from a male donor in good health and CMV-seronegative.

The V gene is TRBV13, the J gene TRBJ2-7, with D possibly being TRBD1 (6 bases). V lost 4 bases, J lost 2 bases, and 15 bases lay in between. The length of the CDR3 is 15 residues. In germline, CDR1 is PRHDT, CDR2 FYEKMQ (reference sequence). CDR3 bases: TGTGCCAGCAGCTCCAAGGGGGAACTAGCCTACGAGCAGTACTTC. Protein product: CASSSKGELAYEQYF.

V and J are TRBV27 and TRBJ2-5; 7 bases are a match to TRBD2. Losses at the gene ends were 2 bases for V and 1 base for J; bases not matched to a gene: 16. There are 19 residues in the CDR3. CDR1 and CDR2 from the germline V gene are MNHEY and SMNVEV (reference sequence). In DNA form, the CDR3 reads TGTGCCAGCAGTTTAGGGGCTAGCGGTGCCAAAAGGATCCAAGAGACCCAGTACTTC. It specifies CASSLGASGAKRIQETQYF.

The rearrangement uses TRBV23-1 and TRBJ1-1, with 8 positions matching TRBD1. TRBV23-1 is identified as an open reading frame with a role that is uncertain. This CDR3 spans 15 amino acids. With 3 bases clipped from V and 3 bases from J, the junction kept 6 bases outside the gene matches. The CDR3 DNA sequence: TGCGCCAGCAGTCAGGAATCGGACAGGGACACTGAAGCTTTCTTT. Translating gives CASSQESDRDTEAFF.

This chain uses TRBV7-8 with TRBJ1-1; D not resolved. From germline, CDR1 is SGHVS and CDR2 FQNEAQ. Trimming cost V 2 bases and J 4 bases, with 8 bases left between them. This CDR3 comprises 13 residues. The CDR3 protein is CASSLSPGTEAFF. The CDR3 nucleotides read TGTGCCAGCAGCTTATCACCCGGCACTGAAGCTTTCTTT.

The J gene is TRBJ1-1, the V gene TRBV18; tentative D call: TRBD1 (5 bases). CDR1 and CDR2 (germline): KGHSH, LQKENI. The CDR3 is made up of 14 amino acids. V lost 3 bases and J 4 bases, leaving 12 bases between the germline ends. In DNA form, the CDR3 reads TGTGCCAGCTCACCTCGGCAGGGTTTCACTGAAGCTTTCTTT. Its protein is CASSPRQGFTEAFF.

V is TRBV30 and J is TRBJ2-3, with 8 nucleotides matching TRBD1. The CDR3 is 14 residues long. CDR1 and CDR2 (germline): GTSNPN, SVGIG (reference sequence). The V gene end was trimmed by 3 bases and the J gene end by 5 bases; junction bases not matched to a gene: 7. The chain's CDR3 is CAWSTGGSLDTQYF. The CDR3 bases are TGTGCCTGGAGCACAGGGGGTTCTTTAGATACGCAGTATTTT.

The chain employs TRBV7-2 and TRBJ1-5; D call uncertain. The V end was cut by 5 bases, the J end by 7 bases, with 21 bases between. The CDR3 covers 16 residues. Looked up from germline, CDR1 is SGHTA and CDR2 is FQGNSA. CDR3 protein: CASSLGIREGGQPQHF. The CDR3 DNA reads TGTGCCAGCAGCCTTGGTATAAGGGAGGGAGGGCAGCCCCAGCATTTT.

In this sample, this clone is medium-sized. J is TRBJ2-3 and V is TRBV6-4, with 14 bases identical to TRBD2. V shed 0 bases and J 4 bases; nucleotides not matched to a gene: 0. The CDR3 sequence is 16 residues long. The germline V gene encodes CDR1 MRHNA and CDR2 SNTAGT. The CDR3 nucleotides read TGTGCCAGCAGTGACTCGACTAGCGGGGGGGCAGATACGCAGTATTTT. Translating it yields CASSDSTSGGADTQYF.

This chain connects TRBV23-1 to TRBJ1-5; 7 bases fit TRBD1. TRBV23-1 is an ORF; its function is uncertain. CDR3 length: 15 residues. The trim removed 0 bases at V and 6 bases at J, leaving 5 bases unmatched. The CDR3 protein is CASSQSRGGGQPQHF. The CDR3 DNA is TGCGCCAGCAGTCAATCAAGAGGGGGCGGTCAGCCCCAGCATTTT.

The chain has TRBV19 and TRBJ2-2; D not certain. With 3 bases removed from V and 1 base from J, the gap between germline ends came to 6 bases. Germline V gene data show CDR1 as LNHDA and CDR2 as SQIVND (reference sequence). The CDR3 is made up of 14 amino acids. CDR3 DNA: TGTGCCAGTAGTATCCCAGGGAACACCGGGGAGCTGTTTTTT. Translating gives CASSIPGNTGELFF.

The chain combines TRBV7-2 with TRBJ2-7; 7 bases are a match to TRBD2. There are 15 residues in the CDR3. Per the germline V gene, CDR1 is SGHTA and CDR2 is FQGNSA. The V segment lost 1 base and the J segment 2 bases; nucleotides outside the gene matches: 5. For the CDR3, the DNA is TGTGCCAGCAGCTTAGGCCCTAGCGGTACCTACGAGCAGTACTTC. Protein product: CASSLGPSGTYEQYF. The variable domain in full, completed from reference TRBV7-2 and TRBJ2-7, reads GAGVSQSPSNKVTEKGKDVELRCDPISGHTALYWYRQSLGQGLEFLIYFQGNSAPDKSGLPSDRFSAERTGGSVSTLTIQRTQQEDSAVYLCASSLGPSGTYEQYFGPGTRLTVT.

This clone was counted a single time. The chain couples TRBV14 to TRBJ1-2; possibly TRBD1 for D (6 bases). The CDR3 covers 13 residues. Germline CDR1 is SGHDN and CDR2 is FVKESK. V was clipped by 3 bases and J by 3 bases, with 8 bases between them. In DNA form, the CDR3 reads TGTGCCAGCAGCCAGGACAGTTACTATGGCTACACCTTC. Its protein is CASSQDSYYGYTF.

This clone was observed a single time. This chain uses TRBV19 with TRBJ2-2; the match to TRBD2 covers 7 bases. The germline gives CDR1 LNHDA, CDR2 SQIVND (reference sequence). V lost 0 bases to trimming and J lost 1 base; unmatched junction nucleotides: 5. CDR3 length equals 17 residues. CDR3: CASSIDWGGRNTGELFF. The CDR3 DNA follows: TGTGCCAGTAGTATAGATTGGGGGGGAAGGAACACCGGGGAGCTGTTTTTT.

The chain combines TRBV7-3 with TRBJ2-2; tentative D call: TRBD2 (5 bases). Germline V gene data show CDR1 as SGHTA and CDR2 as FQGTGA. V lost 4 bases, J lost 4 bases, and 10 bases lay in between. The CDR3 is 14 amino acids. CDR3 amino acids: CASSSDFSTGELFF. The DNA of the CDR3 is TGTGCCAGCAGCTCGGACTTCTCCACCGGGGAGCTGTTTTTT.

This clone was observed once. In DNA form, the CDR3 reads TGCGCCAGCAGCCAAGATCGTCAGGTCCTCACCGGGGAGCTGTTTTTT. Its translation is CASSQDRQVLTGELFF. The chain couples TRBV4-1 to TRBJ2-2; D unclear. This CDR3 is 16 amino acids long. Trimming took 0 bases from V and 4 from J, leaving 12 bases between them. The germline V gene has CDR1 MGHRA and CDR2 YSYEKL.

The V and J genes are TRBV5-8 and TRBJ1-2; 8 bases are shared with TRBD1. V lost 2 bases, J lost 0 bases, and 6 bases stayed unmatched. This CDR3 contains 16 residues. Germline CDR1 is SGHTS and CDR2 is YDEGEE. CDR3 sequence (DNA): TGTGCCAGCAGCTTTCGGACAGGGTGGGCTAACTATGGCTACACCTTC. Translated: CASSFRTGWANYGYTF. Complete variable domain (other parts from reference TRBV5-8 and TRBJ1-2): EAGVTQSPTHLIKTRGQQATLRCSPISGHTSVYWYQQALGLGLQFLLWYDEGEERNRGNFPPRFSGRQFPNYSSELNVNALELEDSALYLCASSFRTGWANYGYTFGSGTRLTVV.

The sample holds one count of this clone. The V gene is TRBV9, the J gene TRBJ2-5; TRBD1 is a possible D gene (5 bases). CDR1 and CDR2 (germline): SGDLS, YYNGEE. The CDR3 covers 12 residues. With 4 bases removed from V and 6 bases from J, the gap between germline ends came to 10 bases. In DNA, the CDR3 is TGTGCCAGCAGCTCGACAGAGAAGACCCAGTACTTC. Amino acid sequence: CASSSTEKTQYF.

The rearrangement links TRBV5-1 to TRBJ2-7; 7 bases map to TRBD1. Per germline, CDR1 SGHRS and CDR2 YFSETQ. V lost 4 bases and J lost 5; bases outside the gene matches: 9. This CDR3 is built from 14 residues. CDR3 loop: CASSPPGTADEQYF. The CDR3 coding sequence is TGCGCCAGCAGCCCTCCCGGGACAGCGGACGAGCAGTACTTC.

V is TRBV30 and J is TRBJ2-7; D is possibly TRBD1 (6 bases). This CDR3 has 14 amino acids. Germline V lookup: CDR1 GTSNPN, CDR2 SVGIG (reference sequence). Trimming removed 5 bases from V and 6 bases from J, with 20 bases in between. The CDR3 loop reads CAWGAGAGEGEQYF. The DNA for the CDR3 is TGTGCCTGGGGGGCAGGGGCAGGGGAAGGCGAGCAGTACTTC.

The sample holds one count of this clone. The chain has TRBV27 and TRBJ2-3, with a possible D match to TRBD2 (6 bases). CDR1 and CDR2 from the germline V gene are MNHEY and SMNVEV (reference sequence). CDR3 length: 14 amino acids. Trimming cost V 6 bases and J 0 bases, with 10 bases left between them. In DNA, the CDR3 is TGTGCCAGCAGCCCCGGGACTAGCACAGATACGCAGTATTTT. This translates into CASSPGTSTDTQYF.